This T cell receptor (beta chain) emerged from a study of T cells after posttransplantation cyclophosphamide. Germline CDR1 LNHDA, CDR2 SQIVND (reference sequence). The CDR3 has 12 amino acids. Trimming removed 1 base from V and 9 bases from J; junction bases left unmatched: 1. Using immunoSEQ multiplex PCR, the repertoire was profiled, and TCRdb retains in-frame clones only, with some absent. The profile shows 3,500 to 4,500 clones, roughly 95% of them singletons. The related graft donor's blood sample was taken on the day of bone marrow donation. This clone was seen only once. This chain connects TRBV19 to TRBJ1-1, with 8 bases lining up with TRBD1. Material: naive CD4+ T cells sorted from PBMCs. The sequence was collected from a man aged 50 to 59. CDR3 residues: CASSIGTGKAFF. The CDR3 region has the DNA TGTGCCAGTAGTATAGGGACAGGGAAAGCTTTCTTT.